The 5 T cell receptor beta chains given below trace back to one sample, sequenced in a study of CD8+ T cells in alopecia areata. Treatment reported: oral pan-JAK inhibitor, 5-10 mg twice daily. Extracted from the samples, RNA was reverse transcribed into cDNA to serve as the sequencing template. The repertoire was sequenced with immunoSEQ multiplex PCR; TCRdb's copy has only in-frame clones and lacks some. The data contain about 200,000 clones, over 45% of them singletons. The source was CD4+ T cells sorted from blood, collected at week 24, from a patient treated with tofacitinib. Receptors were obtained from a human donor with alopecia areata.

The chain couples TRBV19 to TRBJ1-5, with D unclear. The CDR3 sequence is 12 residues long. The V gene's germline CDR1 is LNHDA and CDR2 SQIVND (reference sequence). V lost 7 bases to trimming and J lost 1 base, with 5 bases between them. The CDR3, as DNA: TGTGCCAGTAAGTGGAGCAATCAGCCCCAGCATTTT. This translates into CASKWSNQPQHF.

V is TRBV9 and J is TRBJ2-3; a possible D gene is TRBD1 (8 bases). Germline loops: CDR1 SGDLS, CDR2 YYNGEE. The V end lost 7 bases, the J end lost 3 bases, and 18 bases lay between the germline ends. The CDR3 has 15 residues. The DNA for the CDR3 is TGTGCCAGCGGCCGGGGGGACAGGTATACAGATACGCAGTATTTT. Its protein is CASGRGDRYTDTQYF.

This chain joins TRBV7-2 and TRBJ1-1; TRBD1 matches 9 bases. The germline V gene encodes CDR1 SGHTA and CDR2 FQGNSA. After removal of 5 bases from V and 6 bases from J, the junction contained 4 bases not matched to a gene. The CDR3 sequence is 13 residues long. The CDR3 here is CASSRGQGPEAFF. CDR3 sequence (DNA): TGTGCCAGCAGCCGGGGACAGGGCCCTGAAGCTTTCTTT.

In DNA, the CDR3 is TGTGCCAGTACCTATAGCAATCAGCCCCAGCATTTT. Protein product: CASTYSNQPQHF. The V and J genes are TRBV19 and TRBJ1-5; no clear D. V was pared by 7 bases and J by 0 bases, with 4 bases between. In germline, CDR1 is LNHDA, CDR2 SQIVND (reference sequence). The CDR3 loop spans 12 amino acids.

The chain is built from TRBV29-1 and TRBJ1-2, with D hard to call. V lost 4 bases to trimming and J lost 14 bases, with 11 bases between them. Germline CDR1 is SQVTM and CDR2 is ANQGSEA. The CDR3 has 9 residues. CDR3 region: CSVGLWSTF. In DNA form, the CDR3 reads TGCAGCGTTGGGTTATGGAGTACCTTC.